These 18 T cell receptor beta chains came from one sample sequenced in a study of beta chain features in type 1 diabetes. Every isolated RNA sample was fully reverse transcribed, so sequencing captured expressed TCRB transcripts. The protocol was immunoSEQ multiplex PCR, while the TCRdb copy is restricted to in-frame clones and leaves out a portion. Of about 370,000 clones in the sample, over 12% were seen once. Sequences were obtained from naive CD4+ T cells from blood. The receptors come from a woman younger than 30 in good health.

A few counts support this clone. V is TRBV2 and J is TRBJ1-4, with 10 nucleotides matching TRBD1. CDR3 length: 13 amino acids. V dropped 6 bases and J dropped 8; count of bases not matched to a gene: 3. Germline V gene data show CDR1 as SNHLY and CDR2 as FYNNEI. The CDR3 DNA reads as TGTGCCAGCAGCGGACAGGGGGAGGAAAAACTGTTTTTT. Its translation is CASSGQGEEKLFF.

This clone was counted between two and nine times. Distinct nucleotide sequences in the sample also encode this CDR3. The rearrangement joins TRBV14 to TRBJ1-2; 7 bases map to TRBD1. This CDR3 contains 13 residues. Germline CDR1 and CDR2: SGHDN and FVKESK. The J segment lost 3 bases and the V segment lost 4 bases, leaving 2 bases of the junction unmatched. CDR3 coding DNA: TGTGCCAGCAGCCCTGGACAGGACTATGGCTACACCTTC. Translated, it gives CASSPGQDYGYTF.

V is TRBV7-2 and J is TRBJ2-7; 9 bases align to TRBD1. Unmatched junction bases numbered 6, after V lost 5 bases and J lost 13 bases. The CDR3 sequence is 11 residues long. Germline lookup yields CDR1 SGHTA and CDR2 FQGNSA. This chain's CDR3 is CASSLWDRVYF. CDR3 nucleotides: TGTGCCAGCAGCCTGTGGGACAGGGTTTACTTC.

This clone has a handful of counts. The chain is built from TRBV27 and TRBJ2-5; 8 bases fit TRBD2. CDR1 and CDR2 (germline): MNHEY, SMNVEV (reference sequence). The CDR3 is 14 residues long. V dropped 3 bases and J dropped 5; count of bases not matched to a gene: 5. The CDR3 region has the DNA TGTGCCAGCAGTTTTCGGGAGGGCAGGGAGACCCAGTACTTC. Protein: CASSFREGRETQYF.

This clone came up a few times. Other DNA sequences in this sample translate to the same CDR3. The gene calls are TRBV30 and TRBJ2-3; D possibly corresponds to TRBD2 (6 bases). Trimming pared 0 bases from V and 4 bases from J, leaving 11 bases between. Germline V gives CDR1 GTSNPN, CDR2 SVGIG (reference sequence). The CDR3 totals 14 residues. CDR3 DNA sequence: TGTGCCTGGAGTGTAGGAGGGAGTGCAGATACGCAGTATTTT. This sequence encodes CAWSVGGSADTQYF.

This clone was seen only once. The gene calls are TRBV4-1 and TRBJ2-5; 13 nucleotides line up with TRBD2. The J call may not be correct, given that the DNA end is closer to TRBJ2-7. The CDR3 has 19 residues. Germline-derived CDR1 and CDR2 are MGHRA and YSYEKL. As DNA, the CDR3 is TGCGCCAGCAGCCAAGAGGGGATGGGAGGACTAGCGGGAGACTACGAGCAGTACTTC. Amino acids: CASSQEGMGGLAGDYEQYF.

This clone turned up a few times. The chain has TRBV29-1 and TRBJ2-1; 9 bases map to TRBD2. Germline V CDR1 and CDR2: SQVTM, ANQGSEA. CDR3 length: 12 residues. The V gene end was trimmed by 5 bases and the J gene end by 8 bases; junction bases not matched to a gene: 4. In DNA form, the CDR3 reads TGCAGCGTTCGGCGGGAGGGTCATGAGCAGTTCTTC. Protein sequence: CSVRREGHEQFF.

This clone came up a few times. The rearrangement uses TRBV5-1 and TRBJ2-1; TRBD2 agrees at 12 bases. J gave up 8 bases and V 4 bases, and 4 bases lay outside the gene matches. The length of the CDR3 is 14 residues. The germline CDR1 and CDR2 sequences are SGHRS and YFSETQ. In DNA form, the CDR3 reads TGCGCCAGCAGCGTCAGACTAGCGGGAGATGAGCAGTTCTTC. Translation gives CASSVRLAGDEQFF.

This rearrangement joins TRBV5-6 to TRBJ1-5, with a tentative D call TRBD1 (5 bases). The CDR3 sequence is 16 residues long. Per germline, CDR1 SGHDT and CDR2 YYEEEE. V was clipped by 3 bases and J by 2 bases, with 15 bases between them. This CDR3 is CASSWRTSGGNQPQHF. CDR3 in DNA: TGTGCCAGCAGCTGGCGGACATCGGGGGGCAATCAGCCCCAGCATTTT.

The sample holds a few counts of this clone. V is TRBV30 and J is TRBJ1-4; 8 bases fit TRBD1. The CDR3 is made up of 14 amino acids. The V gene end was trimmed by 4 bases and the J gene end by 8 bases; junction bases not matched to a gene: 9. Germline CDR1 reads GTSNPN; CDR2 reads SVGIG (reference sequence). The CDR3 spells CAWNLDREEEKLFF. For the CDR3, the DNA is TGTGCCTGGAACTTGGACAGGGAAGAAGAAAAACTGTTTTTT.

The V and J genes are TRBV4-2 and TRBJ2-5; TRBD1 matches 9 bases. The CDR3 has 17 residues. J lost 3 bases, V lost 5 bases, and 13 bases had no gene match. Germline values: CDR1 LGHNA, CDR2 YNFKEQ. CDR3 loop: CASSTNSGTGREETQYF. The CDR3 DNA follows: TGTGCCAGCAGCACCAATTCCGGGACAGGGAGAGAAGAGACCCAGTACTTC.

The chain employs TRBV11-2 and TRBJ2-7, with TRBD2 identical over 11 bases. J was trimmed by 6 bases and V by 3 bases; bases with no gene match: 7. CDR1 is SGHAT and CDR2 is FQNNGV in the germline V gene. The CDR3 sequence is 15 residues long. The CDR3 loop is CASSLITSGSGEQYF. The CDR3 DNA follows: TGTGCCAGCAGCTTGATCACTAGCGGGAGCGGCGAGCAGTACTTC. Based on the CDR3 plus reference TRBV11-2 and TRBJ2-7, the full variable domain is EAGVAQSPRYKIIEKRQSVAFWCNPISGHATLYWYQQILGQGPKLLIQFQNNGVVDDSQLPKDRFSAERLKGVDSTLKIQPAKLEDSAVYLCASSLITSGSGEQYFGPGTRLTVT.

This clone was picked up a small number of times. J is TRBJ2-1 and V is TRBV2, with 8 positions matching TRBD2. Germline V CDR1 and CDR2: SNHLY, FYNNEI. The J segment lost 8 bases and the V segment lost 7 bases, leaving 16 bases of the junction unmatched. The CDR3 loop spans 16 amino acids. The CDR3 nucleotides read TGTGCCAGCAAAAGGGACTTGGGACTAGACAGCCATGAGCAGTTCTTC. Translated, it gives CASKRDLGLDSHEQFF.

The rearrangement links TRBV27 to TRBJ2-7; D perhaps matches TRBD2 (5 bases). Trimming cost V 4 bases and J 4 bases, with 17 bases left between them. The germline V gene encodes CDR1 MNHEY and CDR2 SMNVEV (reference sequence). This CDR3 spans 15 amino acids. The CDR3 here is CASSWTGTLMYEQYF. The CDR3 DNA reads TGTGCCAGCAGTTGGACGGGAACCTTAATGTACGAGCAGTACTTC.

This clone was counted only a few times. The CDR3 is CASSPRDQGNQPQHF. The CDR3 DNA follows: TGTGCCAGCAGCCCCCGCGATCAAGGCAATCAGCCCCAGCATTTT. The chain employs TRBV4-2 and TRBJ1-5; D is undetermined. The germline V gene encodes CDR1 LGHNA and CDR2 YNFKEQ. Trimming cost V 4 bases and J 2 bases, with 12 bases left between them. CDR3 length equals 15 residues.

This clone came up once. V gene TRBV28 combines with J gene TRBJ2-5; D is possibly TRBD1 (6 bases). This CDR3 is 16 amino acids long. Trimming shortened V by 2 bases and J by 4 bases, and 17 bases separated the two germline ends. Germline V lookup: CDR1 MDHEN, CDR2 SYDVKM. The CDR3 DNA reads TGTGCCAGCAGTTTAAAACTACAGGGAATCCGAGAGACCCAGTACTTC. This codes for CASSLKLQGIRETQYF. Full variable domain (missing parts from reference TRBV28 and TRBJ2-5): DVKVTQSSRYLVKRTGEKVFLECVQDMDHENMFWYRQDPGLGLRLIYFSYDVKMKEKGDIPEGYSVSREKKERFSLILESASTNQTSMYLCASSLKLQGIRETQYFGPGTRLLVL.

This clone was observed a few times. The CDR3 coding sequence is TGTGCCAGTAGTACCCTAGGACAGTTTAACTATGGCTACACCTTC. It yields the protein CASSTLGQFNYGYTF. The V gene is TRBV19, the J gene TRBJ1-2, with D maybe TRBD1 (6 bases). Germline CDR1 LNHDA, CDR2 SQIVND (reference sequence). The V and J ends lost 4 bases and 1 base respectively, with 13 bases between them. CDR3 size: 15 residues.

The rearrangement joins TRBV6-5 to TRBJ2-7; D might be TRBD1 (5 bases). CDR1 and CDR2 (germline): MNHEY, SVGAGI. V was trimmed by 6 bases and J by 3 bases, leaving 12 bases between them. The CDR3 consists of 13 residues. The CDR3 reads CASRVPGYYEQYF. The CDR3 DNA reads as TGTGCCAGCAGAGTTCCAGGGTACTACGAGCAGTACTTC.